Listed below are T cell receptor beta chains from one sample, sequenced in a study of shared clonotypes between healthy human individuals. Sequenced by immunoSEQ multiplex PCR; TCRdb stores in-frame clones only, minus some. The sample holds some 2,000,000 clones; just under 95% are singletons and the top ten take 0.85% to 1.2%. The specimen sequenced was naive CD8+ T cells sorted from blood. The receptors shown here come from a man in his late teens or twenties in good health. Both conserved end residues are part of each CDR3. The order of the fields is V gene, clone size, D gene, J gene, CDR3 DNA, CDR3 protein. D genes are given only for firm matches. Some rows mark clone size as missing; the rest say once, few, many or name a class of expanded clone.

v_gene: TRBV5-6
abundance: NA
d_gene: NA
j_gene: TRBJ2-7
CDR3nt: TGTGCCAGCAGCCAACAGGGATTCGAGCAGTACTTC
CDR3aa: CASSQQGFEQYF

v_gene: TRBV27
abundance: NA
d_gene: NA
j_gene: TRBJ1-1
CDR3nt: TGTGCCAGCAGTTTATCGGACGAGTTGAACACTGAAGCTTTCTTT
CDR3aa: CASSLSDELNTEAFF

v_gene: TRBV11-2
abundance: NA
d_gene: NA
j_gene: TRBJ2-1
CDR3nt: TGTGCCAGCAGCTTACTGACCCCCGCGTGGACCGAAACTGACAATGAGCAGTTCTTC
CDR3aa: CASSLLTPAWTETDNEQFF

v_gene: TRBV6-6
abundance: NA
d_gene: NA
j_gene: TRBJ2-7
CDR3nt: TGTGCCAGCAGTTACATGAATGGGGTCGAGCAGTACTTC
CDR3aa: CASSYMNGVEQYF

v_gene: TRBV10-2
abundance: NA
d_gene: NA
j_gene: TRBJ2-7
CDR3nt: TGCGCCAGCAGTGAGGGCACCTACTCCTACGAGCAGTACTTC
CDR3aa: CASSEGTYSYEQYF

v_gene: TRBV6-5
abundance: NA
d_gene: TRBD1
j_gene: TRBJ1-2
CDR3nt: TGTGCCAGCAGACACGGGACAGGAGAACTCTATGGCTACACCTTC
CDR3aa: CASRHGTGELYGYTF

v_gene: TRBV27
abundance: NA
d_gene: NA
j_gene: TRBJ2-7
CDR3nt: TGTGCCAGCAGTTTCGGAGGTTCCTACGAGCAGTACTTC
CDR3aa: CASSFGGSYEQYF

v_gene: TRBV27
abundance: NA
d_gene: TRBD2
j_gene: TRBJ2-7
CDR3nt: TGTGCCAGCACCAACCTCCGGCGGGGGGGCTCAGGGGAGCAGTACTTC
CDR3aa: CASTNLRRGGSGEQYF

v_gene: TRBV7-9
abundance: once
d_gene: NA
j_gene: TRBJ1-1
CDR3nt: TGTGCCAGCAGCTTAGTACAGGGAGGAGACACTGAAGCTTTCTTT
CDR3aa: CASSLVQGGDTEAFF

v_gene: TRBV18
abundance: NA
d_gene: NA
j_gene: TRBJ2-7
CDR3nt: TGTGCCAGCTCACCAAACGCGGGGCTGGGGGACGAGCAGTACTTC
CDR3aa: CASSPNAGLGDEQYF

v_gene: TRBV18
abundance: NA
d_gene: NA
j_gene: TRBJ2-6
CDR3nt: TGTGCCAGCTCACCGGACGTTTCTGGGGCCAACGTCCTGACTTTC
CDR3aa: CASSPDVSGANVLTF

v_gene: TRBV19
abundance: NA
d_gene: TRBD1
j_gene: TRBJ2-7
CDR3nt: TGTGCCAGTAGCTTGGGCGCGGGACAGGAGACCTACGAGCAGTACTTC
CDR3aa: CASSLGAGQETYEQYF

v_gene: TRBV9
abundance: NA
d_gene: NA
j_gene: TRBJ1-1
CDR3nt: TGTGCCAGCAGCGTACAAGGAGACACTGAAGCTTTCTTT
CDR3aa: CASSVQGDTEAFF

v_gene: TRBV28
abundance: NA
d_gene: NA
j_gene: TRBJ2-7
CDR3nt: TGTGCCAGCAGTTCCCGTTCGAAGGGTCCTTCGGACGAGCAGTACTTC
CDR3aa: CASSSRSKGPSDEQYF

v_gene: TRBV21-1
abundance: NA
d_gene: NA
j_gene: TRBJ1-1
CDR3nt: TGTGCCAGCAGCCCTGCACACACAGGGGTTCTCGCTTTCTTT
CDR3aa: CASSPAHTGVLAFF

v_gene: TRBV9
abundance: NA
d_gene: NA
j_gene: TRBJ2-1
CDR3nt: TGTGCCAGCAGCGTAGAATGGGTGCAAGGAACGGAAGAGCAGTTCTTC
CDR3aa: CASSVEWVQGTEEQFF

v_gene: TRBV7-9
abundance: NA
d_gene: NA
j_gene: TRBJ2-7
CDR3nt: TGTGCCAGCAGCGCGGACTCAATAGCCTACGAGCAGTACTTC
CDR3aa: CASSADSIAYEQYF

v_gene: TRBV9
abundance: NA
d_gene: NA
j_gene: TRBJ2-5
CDR3nt: TGTGCCAGCAGCGAGAGCGGGCTACAAGAGACCCAGTACTTC
CDR3aa: CASSESGLQETQYF

v_gene: TRBV28
abundance: NA
d_gene: TRBD2
j_gene: TRBJ2-7
CDR3nt: TGTGCCAGCAGTTTCCCACGCGTCCAAGCGGGAGCCTACGAGCAGTACTTC
CDR3aa: CASSFPRVQAGAYEQYF

v_gene: TRBV7-9
abundance: NA
d_gene: TRBD2
j_gene: TRBJ2-1
CDR3nt: TGTGCCAGCAGAAGGGGACTAGCGGCGGGGGATGAGCAGTTCTTC
CDR3aa: CASRRGLAAGDEQFF

v_gene: TRBV9
abundance: NA
d_gene: TRBD2
j_gene: TRBJ2-5
CDR3nt: TGTGCCAGCAGCCAGACTAGCGGGGAGGCCCAGTACTTC
CDR3aa: CASSQTSGEAQYF

v_gene: TRBV13
abundance: once
d_gene: NA
j_gene: TRBJ1-1
CDR3nt: TGTGCCAGCAGCCCCCGTGAGGGCACTGAAGCTTTCTTT
CDR3aa: CASSPREGTEAFF

v_gene: TRBV29-1
abundance: NA
d_gene: NA
j_gene: TRBJ1-4
CDR3nt: TGCAGCGTTGAAGAGGAGGGGTTTGGTGAAAAACTGTTTTTT
CDR3aa: CSVEEEGFGEKLFF

v_gene: TRBV6-5
abundance: NA
d_gene: NA
j_gene: TRBJ1-1
CDR3nt: TGTGCCAGCAGTTACTCGGTCTCCGGGGACACTGAAGCTTTCTTT
CDR3aa: CASSYSVSGDTEAFF

v_gene: TRBV5-1
abundance: NA
d_gene: NA
j_gene: TRBJ2-7
CDR3nt: TGCGCCAGCAGCTTGGATGTGACGATCTACGAGCAGTACTTC
CDR3aa: CASSLDVTIYEQYF

v_gene: TRBV6-5
abundance: NA
d_gene: NA
j_gene: TRBJ1-4
CDR3nt: TGTGCCAGCAGCCCGTCCGGGAGCCTTAATGAAAAACTGTTTTTT
CDR3aa: CASSPSGSLNEKLFF

v_gene: TRBV27
abundance: NA
d_gene: TRBD2
j_gene: TRBJ2-1
CDR3nt: TGTGCCAGCAACGCTATGCGGGGGGCGGGTGAGCAGTTCTTC
CDR3aa: CASNAMRGAGEQFF

v_gene: TRBV5-1
abundance: NA
d_gene: NA
j_gene: TRBJ2-7
CDR3nt: TGCGCCAGCAGCTTGGTCTCGGGGGAAATGAATGAGCAGTACTTC
CDR3aa: CASSLVSGEMNEQYF

v_gene: TRBV14
abundance: NA
d_gene: TRBD2
j_gene: TRBJ2-3
CDR3nt: TGTGCCAGCAGCCTTATTCCGGGACTAGCGGGAGGAACGCAGTATTTT
CDR3aa: CASSLIPGLAGGTQYF

v_gene: TRBV6-5
abundance: NA
d_gene: TRBD1
j_gene: TRBJ2-7
CDR3nt: TGTGCCAGCAGTTACGGAACAGGGGGTTCCTACGAGCAGTACTTC
CDR3aa: CASSYGTGGSYEQYF

v_gene: TRBV6-6
abundance: NA
d_gene: NA
j_gene: TRBJ1-4
CDR3nt: TGTGCCAGCAGTCCCCTGACACGGATCAATGAAAAACTGTTTTTT
CDR3aa: CASSPLTRINEKLFF

v_gene: TRBV5-1
abundance: NA
d_gene: NA
j_gene: TRBJ2-7
CDR3nt: TGCGCCAGCAGCTCTTGGGGTGACGAGCAGTACTTC
CDR3aa: CASSSWGDEQYF

v_gene: TRBV27
abundance: NA
d_gene: NA
j_gene: TRBJ2-2
CDR3nt: TGTGCCAGCAGTTTATTACGGGGGGAGCTGTTTTTT
CDR3aa: CASSLLRGELFF

v_gene: TRBV10-3
abundance: NA
d_gene: TRBD1
j_gene: TRBJ1-1
CDR3nt: TGTGCCATCAGTGAGCGGGGGGGACAGGGGAACACTGAAGCTTTCTTT
CDR3aa: CAISERGGQGNTEAFF

v_gene: TRBV11-2
abundance: NA
d_gene: NA
j_gene: TRBJ2-3
CDR3nt: TGTGCCAGCAGCCGGGAACAGGGAGGTGCAGATACGCAGTATTTT
CDR3aa: CASSREQGGADTQYF

v_gene: TRBV9
abundance: NA
d_gene: TRBD2
j_gene: TRBJ2-3
CDR3nt: TGTGCCAGCAGCGTAGAGGGACTAGCGGGCCGGGATACGCAGTATTTT
CDR3aa: CASSVEGLAGRDTQYF

v_gene: TRBV5-5
abundance: NA
d_gene: NA
j_gene: TRBJ1-5
CDR3nt: TGTGCCAGCAGCTATGGGGGCCATAGCAATCAGCCCCAGCATTTT
CDR3aa: CASSYGGHSNQPQHF

v_gene: TRBV27
abundance: NA
d_gene: NA
j_gene: TRBJ2-3
CDR3nt: TGTGCCAGCAGTTACCGGACTAAGCCTGAGGGGGATACGCAGTATTTT
CDR3aa: CASSYRTKPEGDTQYF

v_gene: TRBV30
abundance: NA
d_gene: TRBD2
j_gene: TRBJ2-7
CDR3nt: TGTGCCTGGGAAAGCGGGGGTTCCTACGAGCAGTACTTC
CDR3aa: CAWESGGSYEQYF

v_gene: TRBV27
abundance: NA
d_gene: NA
j_gene: TRBJ1-1
CDR3nt: TGTGCCAGCAGTCGAGGCAGGGGAAACACTGAAGCTTTCTTT
CDR3aa: CASSRGRGNTEAFF

v_gene: TRBV6-5
abundance: NA
d_gene: NA
j_gene: TRBJ2-1
CDR3nt: TGTGCCAGCAGTTATTTGTTTGAGGGTGCTTACAATGAGCAGTTCTTC
CDR3aa: CASSYLFEGAYNEQFF

v_gene: TRBV4-3
abundance: NA
d_gene: TRBD1
j_gene: TRBJ1-2
CDR3nt: TGCGCCAGCAGCCAAGATCAGGGGGCGAGCTATGGCTACACCTTC
CDR3aa: CASSQDQGASYGYTF

v_gene: TRBV4-3
abundance: NA
d_gene: TRBD2
j_gene: TRBJ2-5
CDR3nt: TGCGCCAGCAGCCAAGGTATTAGCGGGACACCGGGGGAGACCCAGTACTTC
CDR3aa: CASSQGISGTPGETQYF

v_gene: TRBV11-2
abundance: NA
d_gene: TRBD1
j_gene: TRBJ1-1
CDR3nt: TGTGCCAGCAGCTTGGGGACAGGGAACACTGAAGCTTTCTTT
CDR3aa: CASSLGTGNTEAFF

v_gene: TRBV6-1
abundance: NA
d_gene: NA
j_gene: TRBJ2-7
CDR3nt: TGTGCCAGCAGTCACAGGCTTACCTACGAGCAGTACTTC
CDR3aa: CASSHRLTYEQYF

v_gene: TRBV5-6
abundance: NA
d_gene: TRBD1
j_gene: TRBJ1-6
CDR3nt: TGTGCCAGCAGCATTACAGGGGCCAACTATAATTCACCCCTCCACTTT
CDR3aa: CASSITGANYNSPLHF

v_gene: TRBV10-3
abundance: NA
d_gene: TRBD1
j_gene: TRBJ2-7
CDR3nt: TGTGCCATCAGTGTCGGACAGGGTAGTATCTACGAGCAGTACTTC
CDR3aa: CAISVGQGSIYEQYF

v_gene: TRBV7-9
abundance: few
d_gene: TRBD1
j_gene: TRBJ2-7
CDR3nt: TGTGCCGGACGACCGATCTCCGGGACAGGTTTCTACGAGCAGTACTTC
CDR3aa: CAGRPISGTGFYEQYF

v_gene: TRBV28
abundance: NA
d_gene: TRBD1
j_gene: TRBJ2-3
CDR3nt: TGTGCCAGCAGTTTGCAAACCGGGACAGGGCGGACAGATACGCAGTATTTT
CDR3aa: CASSLQTGTGRTDTQYF

v_gene: TRBV27
abundance: NA
d_gene: TRBD2
j_gene: TRBJ2-3
CDR3nt: TGTGCCAGCGCGGAGCGGGAATTCACAGATACGCAGTATTTT
CDR3aa: CASAEREFTDTQYF

v_gene: TRBV19
abundance: NA
d_gene: NA
j_gene: TRBJ2-7
CDR3nt: TGTGCCAGTAGTTCGGACAACTTCTACGAGCAGTACTTC
CDR3aa: CASSSDNFYEQYF